The present T cell receptor beta chain was sequenced within a study of OX40 agonist ivuxolimab in advanced cancers. Concerning this clone itself: Its antigen is currently unknown.

Whole-study findings and limits: Specificity for antigen went undetermined in the expanded peripheral T cells.

The repertoire was sequenced with immunoSEQ multiplex PCR; TCRdb's copy has only in-frame clones and lacks some. The table includes about 79,000 clones, 85% to 90% detected once. The CDR3 contains 13 residues. Germline loops: CDR1 SGHTA, CDR2 FQGTGA. V lost 5 bases and J 4 bases, leaving 8 bases between the germline ends. The source was CD4+ or CD8+ T cells sorted from blood, collected in a trial of the OX40 agonist ivuxolimab. This rearrangement joins TRBV7-3 to TRBJ2-2; no reliable D call. The clonotype originates from an adult with an advanced solid tumor such as melanoma, head and neck, liver or kidney cancer. CDR3 loop: CASSVTSTGELFF. CDR3 DNA: TGTGCCAGCAGCGTCACAAGCACCGGGGAGCTGTTTTTT.